This T cell receptor beta chain derives from a study of PD-L1 blockade in urothelial cancer. About the research overall: Male sex and bladder-origin urothelial cancer were recorded for twenty-five of 29 patients. Points from the study as a whole: Durable-benefit patients showed greater tumor-associated blood clone expansion at 3 weeks.

The time point is: pretreatment peripheral blood. Patients in the study were battling locally advanced or metastatic urothelial carcinoma. Concerning this clone: The antigen is undetermined.

Generated by immunoSEQ multiplex PCR, the TCRdb table keeps only in-frame clones and is missing some. The table includes more than 90,000 clones, about nine tenths detected once. This TCR was recovered from a man aged 55 to 70 with urothelial cancer. This sample comprised PBMCs, obtained around atezolizumab (anti-PD-L1) treatment.

CDR3 sequence reads: CASSSPTYEQYF. Here the CDR3 DNA reads TGTGCCAGCAGCTCTCCTACCTACGAGCAGTACTTC. The chain employs TRBV28 and TRBJ2-7; D gene uncertain. The CDR3 is 12 amino acids. V shed 6 bases and J shed 2 bases, with 8 bases lying between them. Germline-derived CDR1 and CDR2 are MDHEN and SYDVKM.